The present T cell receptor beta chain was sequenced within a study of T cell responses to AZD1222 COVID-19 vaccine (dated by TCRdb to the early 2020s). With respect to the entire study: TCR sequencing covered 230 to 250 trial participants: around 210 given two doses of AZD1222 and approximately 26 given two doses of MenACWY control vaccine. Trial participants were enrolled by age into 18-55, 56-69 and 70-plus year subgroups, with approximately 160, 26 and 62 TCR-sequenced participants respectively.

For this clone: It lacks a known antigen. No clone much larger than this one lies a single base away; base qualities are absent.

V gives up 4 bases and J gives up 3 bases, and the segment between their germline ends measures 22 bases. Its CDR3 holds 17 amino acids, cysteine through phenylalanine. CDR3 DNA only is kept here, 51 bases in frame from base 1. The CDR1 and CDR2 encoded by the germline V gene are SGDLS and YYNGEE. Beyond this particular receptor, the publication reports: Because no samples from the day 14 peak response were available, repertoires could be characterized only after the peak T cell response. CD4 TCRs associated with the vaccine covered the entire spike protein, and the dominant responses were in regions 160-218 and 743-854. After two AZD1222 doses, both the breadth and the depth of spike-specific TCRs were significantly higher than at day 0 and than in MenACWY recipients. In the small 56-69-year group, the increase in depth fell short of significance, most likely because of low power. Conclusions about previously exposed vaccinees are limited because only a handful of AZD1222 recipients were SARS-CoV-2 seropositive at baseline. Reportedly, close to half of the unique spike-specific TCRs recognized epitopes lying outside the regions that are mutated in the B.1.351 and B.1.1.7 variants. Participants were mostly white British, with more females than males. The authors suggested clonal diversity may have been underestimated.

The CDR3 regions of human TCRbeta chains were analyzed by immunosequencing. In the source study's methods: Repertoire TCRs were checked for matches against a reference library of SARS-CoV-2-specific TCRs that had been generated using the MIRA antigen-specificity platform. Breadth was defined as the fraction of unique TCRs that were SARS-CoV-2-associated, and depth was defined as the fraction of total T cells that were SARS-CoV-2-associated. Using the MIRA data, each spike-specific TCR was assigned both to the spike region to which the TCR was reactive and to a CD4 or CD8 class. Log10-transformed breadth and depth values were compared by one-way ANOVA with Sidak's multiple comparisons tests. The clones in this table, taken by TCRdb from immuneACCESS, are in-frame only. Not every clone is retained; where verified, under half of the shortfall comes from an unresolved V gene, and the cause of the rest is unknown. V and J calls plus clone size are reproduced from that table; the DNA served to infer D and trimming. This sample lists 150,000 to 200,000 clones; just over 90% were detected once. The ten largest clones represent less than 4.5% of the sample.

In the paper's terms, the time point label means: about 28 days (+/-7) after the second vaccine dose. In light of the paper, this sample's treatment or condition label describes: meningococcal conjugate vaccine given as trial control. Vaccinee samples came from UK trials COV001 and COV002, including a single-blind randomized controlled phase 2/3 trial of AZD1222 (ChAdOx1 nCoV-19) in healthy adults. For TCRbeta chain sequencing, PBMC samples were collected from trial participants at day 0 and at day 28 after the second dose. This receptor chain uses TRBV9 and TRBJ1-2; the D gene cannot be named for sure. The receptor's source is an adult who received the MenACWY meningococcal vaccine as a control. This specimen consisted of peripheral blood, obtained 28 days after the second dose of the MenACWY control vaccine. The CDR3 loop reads CASSSPPNSFIYYGYTF. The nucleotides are TGTGCCAGCAGCTCCCCGCCAAATTCATTTATATACTATGGCTACACCTTC.